The next 7 T cell receptor beta chains were all read from a single sample in a study of blood T cell repertoires in COVID-19. The method was immunoSEQ multiplex PCR; TCRdb's version includes in-frame clones alone and lacks a portion of them. The sample lists approximately 250,000 clones, about 87% occurring once. The source material was peripheral blood. Every receptor here comes from a human donor in a cohort sampled during active COVID-19.

The J gene is TRBJ1-2, the V gene TRBV6-2 or TRBV6-3; D is perhaps TRBD1 (6 bases). This CDR3 contains 14 residues. V was pared by 4 bases and J by 3 bases, with 12 bases between. Germline CDR1 is MNHEY and CDR2 is SVGEGT. CDR3 DNA: TGTGCCAGCAGTTTTCGGAACAGGGACTATGGCTACACCTTC. It encodes CASSFRNRDYGYTF.

The chain recombines TRBV28 with TRBJ1-6; the D is unclear. The CDR3 spans 12 residues. Germline V gene lookup returns CDR1 MDHEN and CDR2 SYDVKM. Trimming removed 2 bases from V and 15 bases from J, with 11 bases in between. The CDR3 loop reads CASSLTHGFLHF. The CDR3 nucleotides are TGTGCCAGCAGTTTAACCCACGGGTTCCTCCACTTT.

The chain has TRBV27 and TRBJ1-2, with 9 bases aligning to TRBD1. CDR3 length equals 15 residues. Trimming took 3 bases from V and 6 from J; bases not matched to a gene: 8. Germline-derived CDR1 and CDR2 are MNHEY and SMNVEV (reference sequence). The CDR3 loop reads CASSFLGQGSNGYTF. In DNA, the CDR3 is TGTGCCAGCAGTTTTCTCGGACAGGGGTCGAATGGCTACACCTTC.

This clone has more than one count but fewer than ten. V gene TRBV11-2 combines with J gene TRBJ2-2, with D unresolved. CDR1 is SGHAT, CDR2 FQNNGV, per germline. CDR3 length: 13 residues. The V end was cut by 6 bases, the J end by 0 bases, with 5 bases between. The CDR3 sequence is CASSYTNTGELFF. The CDR3, as DNA: TGTGCCAGCAGTTACACGAACACCGGGGAGCTGTTTTTT.

The chain recombines TRBV19 with TRBJ2-3; maybe TRBD2 (5 bases). The CDR3 runs to 13 residues. CDR1 LNHDA and CDR2 SQIVND come from the germline V gene (reference sequence). V was trimmed by 5 bases and J by 3 bases, leaving 9 bases between them. The CDR3 sequence: CASSRDPTDTQYF. CDR3 nucleotides: TGTGCCAGTAGTCGGGATCCGACAGATACGCAGTATTTT. Full variable domain (outside the CDR3, taken from reference TRBV19 and TRBJ2-3): DGGITQSPKYLFRKEGQNVTLSCEQNLNHDAMYWYRQDPGQGLRLIYYSQIVNDFQKGDIAEGYSVSREKKESFPLTVTSAQKNPTAFYLCASSRDPTDTQYFGPGTRLTVL.

This clone has only a few counts. The rearrangement joins TRBV10-3 to TRBJ1-4; tentatively, D is TRBD1 (5 bases). With 3 bases removed from V and 8 bases from J, the gap between germline ends came to 10 bases. The CDR3 is 13 residues long. Germline V lookup: CDR1 ENHRY, CDR2 SYGVKD. CDR3 sequence reads: CAISDRVREKLFF. The CDR3 DNA is TGTGCCATCAGTGACAGGGTCCGGGAAAAACTGTTTTTT.

The chain recombines TRBV6-6 with TRBJ2-7, with D unresolved. The CDR3 totals 12 residues. Trimming took 4 bases from V and 5 from J, leaving 9 bases between them. The germline CDR1 and CDR2 sequences are MNHNY and SVGAGI (reference sequence). The CDR3 reads CASSSFSNEQYF. The CDR3 DNA reads as TGTGCCAGCAGTTCATTTTCCAACGAGCAGTACTTC.